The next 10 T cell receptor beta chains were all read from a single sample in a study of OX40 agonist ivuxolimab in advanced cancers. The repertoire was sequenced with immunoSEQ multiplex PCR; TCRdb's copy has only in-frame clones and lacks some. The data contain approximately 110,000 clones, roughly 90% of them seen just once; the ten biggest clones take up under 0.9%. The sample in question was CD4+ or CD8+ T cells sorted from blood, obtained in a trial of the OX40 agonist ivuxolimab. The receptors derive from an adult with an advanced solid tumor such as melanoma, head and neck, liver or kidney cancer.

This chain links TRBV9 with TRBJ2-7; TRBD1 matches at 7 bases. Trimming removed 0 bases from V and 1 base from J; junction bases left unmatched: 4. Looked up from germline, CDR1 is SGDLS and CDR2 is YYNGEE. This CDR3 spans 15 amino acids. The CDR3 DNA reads TGTGCCAGCAGCGTAGCCCCGGGACAGTCCTACGAGCAGTACTTC. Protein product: CASSVAPGQSYEQYF. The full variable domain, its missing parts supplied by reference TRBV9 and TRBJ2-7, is DSGVTQTPKHLITATGQRVTLRCSPRSGDLSVYWYQQSLDQGLQFLIQYYNGEERAKGNILERFSAQQFPDLHSELNLSSLELGDSALYFCASSVAPGQSYEQYFGPGTRLTVT.

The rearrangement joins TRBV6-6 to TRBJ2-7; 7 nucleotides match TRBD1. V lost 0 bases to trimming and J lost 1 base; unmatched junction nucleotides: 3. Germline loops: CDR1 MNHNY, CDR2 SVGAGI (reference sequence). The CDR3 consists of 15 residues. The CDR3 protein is CASSYSGQPSYEQYF. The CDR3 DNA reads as TGTGCCAGCAGTTACTCGGGACAGCCATCCTACGAGCAGTACTTC.

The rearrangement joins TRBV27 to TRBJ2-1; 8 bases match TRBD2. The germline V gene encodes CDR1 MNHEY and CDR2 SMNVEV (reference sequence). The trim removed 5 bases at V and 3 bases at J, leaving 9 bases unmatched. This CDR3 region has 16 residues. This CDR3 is CASSLFGRAVYNEQFF. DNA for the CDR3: TGTGCCAGCAGTCTCTTCGGGAGGGCGGTCTACAATGAGCAGTTCTTC.

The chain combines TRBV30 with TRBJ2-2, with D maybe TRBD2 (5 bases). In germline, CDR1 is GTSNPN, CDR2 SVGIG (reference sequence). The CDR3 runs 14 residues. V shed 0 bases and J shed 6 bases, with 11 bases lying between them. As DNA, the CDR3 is TGTGCCTGGAGTGTGGGATCCGGGGCCGGGGAGCTGTTTTTT. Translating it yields CAWSVGSGAGELFF. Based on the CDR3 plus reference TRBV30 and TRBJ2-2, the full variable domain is SQTIHQWPATLVQPVGSPLSLECTVEGTSNPNLYWYRQAAGRGLQLLFYSVGIGQISSEVPQNLSASRPQDRQFILSSKKLLLSDSGFYLCAWSVGSGAGELFFGEGSRLTVL.

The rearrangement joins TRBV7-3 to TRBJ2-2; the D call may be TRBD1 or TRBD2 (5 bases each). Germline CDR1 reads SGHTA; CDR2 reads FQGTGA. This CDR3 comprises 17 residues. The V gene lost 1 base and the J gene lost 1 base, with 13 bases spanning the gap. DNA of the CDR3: TGTGCCAGCAGCTTAAGTTTGGGGGTAGGGAACACCGGGGAGCTGTTTTTT. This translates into CASSLSLGVGNTGELFF.

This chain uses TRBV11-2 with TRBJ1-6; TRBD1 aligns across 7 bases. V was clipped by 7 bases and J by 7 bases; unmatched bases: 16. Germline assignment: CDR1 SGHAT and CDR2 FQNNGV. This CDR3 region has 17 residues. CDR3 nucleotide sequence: TGTGCCAGCAACGATCAGACCAGGGGGACTAGGAATTCACCCCTCCACTTT. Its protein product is CASNDQTRGTRNSPLHF.

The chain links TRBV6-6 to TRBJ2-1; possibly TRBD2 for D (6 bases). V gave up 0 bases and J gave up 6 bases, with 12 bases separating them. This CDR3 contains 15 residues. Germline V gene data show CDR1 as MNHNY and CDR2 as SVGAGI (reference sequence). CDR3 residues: CASSYSGGMGNEQFF. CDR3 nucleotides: TGTGCCAGCAGTTACTCGGGGGGAATGGGCAATGAGCAGTTCTTC.

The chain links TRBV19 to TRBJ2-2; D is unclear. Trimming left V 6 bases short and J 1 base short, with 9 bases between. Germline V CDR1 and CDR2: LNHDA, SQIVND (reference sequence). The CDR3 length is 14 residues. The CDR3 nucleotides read TGTGCCAGTAGCAGAGGCCGGAACACCGGGGAGCTGTTTTTT. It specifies CASSRGRNTGELFF.

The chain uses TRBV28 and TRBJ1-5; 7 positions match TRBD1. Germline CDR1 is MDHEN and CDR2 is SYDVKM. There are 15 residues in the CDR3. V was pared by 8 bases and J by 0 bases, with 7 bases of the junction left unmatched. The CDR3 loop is CASRGDRHSNQPQHF. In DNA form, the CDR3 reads TGTGCCAGCCGGGGGGACAGACATAGCAATCAGCCCCAGCATTTT.

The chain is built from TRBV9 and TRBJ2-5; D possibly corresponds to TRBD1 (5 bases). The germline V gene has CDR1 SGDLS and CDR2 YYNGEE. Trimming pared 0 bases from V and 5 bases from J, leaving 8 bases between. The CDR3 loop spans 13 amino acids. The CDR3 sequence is CASSVGGPETQYF. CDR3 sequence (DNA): TGTGCCAGCAGCGTAGGGGGCCCGGAGACCCAGTACTTC. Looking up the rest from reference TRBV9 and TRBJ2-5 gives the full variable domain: DSGVTQTPKHLITATGQRVTLRCSPRSGDLSVYWYQQSLDQGLQFLIQYYNGEERAKGNILERFSAQQFPDLHSELNLSSLELGDSALYFCASSVGGPETQYFGPGTRLLVL.